This entry is about one TCR beta chain. The antigen is undetermined. The table came from immunoSEQ multiplex PCR; TCRdb's copy has only in-frame clones and leaves some out. The repertoire holds about 170,000 clones, with roughly 92% as singletons. J gave up 7 bases and V 2 bases, and 5 bases lay outside the gene matches. Germline CDR1 reads MNHEY; CDR2 reads SVGAGI. The CDR3 runs to 15 residues. These data are taken from a study of T cell responses to AZD1222 COVID-19 vaccine. Study information: Timing groups of about 4 and about 12 weeks for second doses were pooled. Overall study findings and caveats: All repertoire sampling was performed exclusively after the peak T cell response. Among those given AZD1222, only six or seven were seropositive at baseline.

The sequences come from peripheral blood, collected on day 0 of AZD1222 vaccination. The chain recombines TRBV6-5 with TRBJ1-6; TRBD1 agrees at 7 bases. The origin of this receptor is an adult in good health. The DNA for the CDR3 is TGTGCCAGCAGTTACGTCAGCAGGGGGAATTCACCCCTCCACTTT. As protein: CASSYVSRGNSPLHF.